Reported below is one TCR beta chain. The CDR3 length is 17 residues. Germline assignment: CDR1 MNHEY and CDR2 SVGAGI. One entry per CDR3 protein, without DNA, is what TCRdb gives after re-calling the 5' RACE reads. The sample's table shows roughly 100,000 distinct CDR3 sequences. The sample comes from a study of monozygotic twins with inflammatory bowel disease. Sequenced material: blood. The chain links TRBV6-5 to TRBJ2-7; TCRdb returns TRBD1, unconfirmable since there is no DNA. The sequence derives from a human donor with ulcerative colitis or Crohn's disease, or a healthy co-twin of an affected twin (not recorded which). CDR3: CASSLGQPGMSSYEQYF.